This T cell receptor (beta chain) was retrieved from a study of blood T cell repertoires in COVID-19. About the research overall: Acute and convalescent COVID-19 samples came from the United States, Italy and Spain. Nucleic acid was either cDNA or gDNA, and it came from T cells, B-cell-depleted T cells, or PBMCs.

During active infection, Seattle patients enrolled and were then monitored through disease. As handled by the study authors: Counts of nucleated cells, estimated from reference gene primer amplification, were obtained. The table came from immunoSEQ multiplex PCR; TCRdb's copy has only in-frame clones and leaves some out. V and J calls and clone size are copied from that table; D and trimming were computed from the DNA. The sample yields fewer than 650,000 clones, roughly 89% seen once. The ends lost 3 bases at V and 0 bases at J; junction bases unmatched: 18. Per the germline V gene, CDR1 is DFQATT and CDR2 is SNEGSKA (reference sequence). The CDR3 is made up of 20 amino acids.

This receptor was obtained from a woman between 50 and 59 years old with COVID-19, enrolled during active disease. The rearrangement uses TRBV20-1 and TRBJ2-3; TRBD2 aligns across 10 bases. The sequenced sample consisted of peripheral blood. This CDR3 is CSASGISRTSGSASTDTQYF. For the CDR3, the DNA is TGCAGTGCTAGTGGCATAAGTAGGACTAGCGGATCGGCTAGCACAGATACGCAGTATTTT.